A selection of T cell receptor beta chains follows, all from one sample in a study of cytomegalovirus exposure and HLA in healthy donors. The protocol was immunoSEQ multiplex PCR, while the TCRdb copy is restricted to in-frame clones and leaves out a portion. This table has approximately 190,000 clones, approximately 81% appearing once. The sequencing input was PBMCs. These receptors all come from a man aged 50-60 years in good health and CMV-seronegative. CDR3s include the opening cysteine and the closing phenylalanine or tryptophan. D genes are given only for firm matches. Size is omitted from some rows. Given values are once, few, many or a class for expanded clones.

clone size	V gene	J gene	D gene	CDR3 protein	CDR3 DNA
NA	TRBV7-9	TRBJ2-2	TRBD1	CSSSLATGGDTGELFF	TGTTCCAGCAGCTTAGCGACAGGGGGGGACACCGGGGAGCTGTTTTTT
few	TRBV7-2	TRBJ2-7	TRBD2	CASSQGLAGKEQYF	TGTGCCAGCAGCCAGGGACTAGCGGGGAAGGAGCAGTACTTC
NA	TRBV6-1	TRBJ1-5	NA	CATRQAHSNQPQHF	TGTGCCACCAGACAGGCCCATAGCAATCAGCCCCAGCATTTT
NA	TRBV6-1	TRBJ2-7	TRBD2	CASSAPLAGAPGGEQYF	TGTGCCAGCAGTGCTCCGCTAGCGGGGGCCCCCGGGGGTGAGCAGTACTTC
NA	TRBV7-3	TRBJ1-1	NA	CASSLAGGNTEAFF	TGTGCCAGCAGCTTAGCAGGAGGGAACACTGAAGCTTTCTTT
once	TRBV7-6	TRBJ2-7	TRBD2	CASSPPTSGGQEQYF	TGTGCCAGCAGCCCGCCGACTAGCGGGGGGCAGGAGCAGTACTTC
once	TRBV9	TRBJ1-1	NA	CASSVGYRENEAFF	TGTGCCAGCAGCGTAGGGTACAGGGAAAATGAAGCTTTCTTT
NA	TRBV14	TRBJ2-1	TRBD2	CASSHETSATPRHNEQFF	TGTGCCAGCAGCCACGAGACTAGCGCGACCCCTAGGCACAATGAGCAGTTCTTC
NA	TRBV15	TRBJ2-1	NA	CATSRDSLVEQFF	TGTGCCACCAGCAGAGATTCCCTTGTCGAGCAGTTCTTC
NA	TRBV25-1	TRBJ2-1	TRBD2	CASSTPPRGEQFF	TGTGCCAGCAGTACCCCCCCGCGGGGGGAGCAGTTCTTC
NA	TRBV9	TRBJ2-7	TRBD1	CASSVGDRGTYEQYF	TGTGCCAGCAGCGTAGGGGACAGGGGGACCTACGAGCAGTACTTC
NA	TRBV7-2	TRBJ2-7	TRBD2	CATGFGGAYEQYF	TGTGCCACGGGCTTCGGGGGGGCTTACGAGCAGTACTTC
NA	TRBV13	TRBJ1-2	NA	CASSPDFGEAAPGTF	TGTGCCAGCAGCCCCGATTTCGGAGAGGCAGCCCCTGGCACCTTC